The 17 T cell receptor beta chains in this list originate from one sample, sequenced in a study of blood T cell repertoires in COVID-19. Data came from immunoSEQ multiplex PCR; TCRdb stores just in-frame clones and leaves some out. The sample holds 70,000 or so clones, over 75% seen once. The specimen was peripheral blood. All receptors come from a woman aged 18 to 35 with acute or convalescent COVID-19.

The V and J genes are TRBV9 and TRBJ1-6; D remains unclear. Per germline, CDR1 SGDLS and CDR2 YYNGEE. The CDR3 sequence is 16 residues long. V lost 1 base, J lost 8 bases, and 16 bases lay in between. This chain's CDR3 is CASSVSGRFGDSPLHF. The CDR3 DNA is TGTGCCAGCAGCGTAAGTGGTAGGTTCGGGGATTCACCCCTCCACTTT.

This clone appeared once. This chain joins TRBV7-9 and TRBJ1-2; D call uncertain. The CDR3 extends over 14 amino acids. Germline loops: CDR1 SEHNR, CDR2 FQNEAQ (reference sequence). Trimming left V 5 bases short and J 6 bases short, with 16 bases between. CDR3 residues: CASSPGGAYHGYTF. CDR3 sequence (DNA): TGTGCCAGCAGCCCAGGAGGTGCTTACCATGGCTACACCTTC.

This chain connects TRBV30 to TRBJ1-3, with a possible D match to TRBD1 (5 bases). V was clipped by 3 bases and J by 4 bases, with 13 bases between them. The CDR3 length is 14 residues. Germline V gene sequence: CDR1 GTSNPN, CDR2 SVGIG (reference sequence). The CDR3: CAWRFQGFGNTIYF. The CDR3, as DNA: TGTGCCTGGAGGTTCCAGGGATTCGGAAACACCATATATTTT.

This clone has just a few counts. The chain uses TRBV2 and TRBJ2-7, with 10 bases identical to TRBD2. This CDR3 is built from 13 residues. Looked up from germline, CDR1 is SNHLY and CDR2 is FYNNEI. V lost 7 bases, J lost 4 bases, and 4 bases stayed unmatched. CDR3 nucleotides: TGTGCCAGCATAGCGGGAGGAGGGTACGAGCAGTACTTC. It specifies CASIAGGGYEQYF.

The chain has TRBV4-2 and TRBJ2-7, with TRBD1 as a possible D gene (6 bases). V gave up 0 bases and J gave up 0 bases, with 15 bases separating them. CDR3 length: 17 residues. From germline, CDR1 is LGHNA and CDR2 YNFKEQ. Written as DNA, the CDR3 is TGTGCCAGCAGCCAAGAGATCCTCCAGGGGAGCTCCTACGAGCAGTACTTC. This codes for CASSQEILQGSSYEQYF.

The chain has TRBV30 and TRBJ2-3; 7 positions match TRBD2. From germline, CDR1 is GTSNPN and CDR2 SVGIG (reference sequence). The V and J ends lost 2 bases and 0 bases, in that order; junction bases with no gene match: 2. This CDR3 contains 14 residues. CDR3 DNA sequence: TGTGCCTGGAGTTCGGGAGGAAGCACAGATACGCAGTATTTT. Translating it yields CAWSSGGSTDTQYF.

The V call is TRBV6-1, the J call TRBJ2-5; tentatively, D is TRBD1 (6 bases). Per germline, CDR1 MNHNS and CDR2 SASEGT. V gave up 5 bases and J gave up 1 base, with 8 bases separating them. This CDR3 is built from 13 residues. CDR3 amino acids: CASSPDSQETQYF. As DNA, the CDR3 is TGTGCCAGCAGTCCGGACAGCCAAGAGACCCAGTACTTC.

The chain is built from TRBV6-5 and TRBJ2-2, with TRBD1 as a possible D gene (6 bases). The CDR3 extends over 14 amino acids. Germline V lookup: CDR1 MNHEY, CDR2 SVGAGI. V lost 9 bases and J lost 5, with 16 bases in between. As DNA, the CDR3 is TGTGCCAGTTTAATACCTACAGGGACCGGGGAGCTGTTTTTT. Translation: CASLIPTGTGELFF.

The chain recombines TRBV5-4 with TRBJ1-2, with TRBD1 matching 7 bases. This CDR3 region has 14 residues. Germline lookup yields CDR1 SGHNT and CDR2 YYREEE (reference sequence). J lost 13 bases, V lost 3 bases, and 15 bases had no gene match. CDR3 nucleotide sequence: TGTGCCAGCAGCTGGGGACAGCCGAAAACAGGGGTCACCTTC. Translating gives CASSWGQPKTGVTF.

V gene TRBV6-2 or TRBV6-3 combines with J gene TRBJ1-5, with D tentatively TRBD1 (6 bases). Per germline, CDR1 MNHEY and CDR2 SVGEGT. V lost 4 bases and J 0 bases, leaving 16 bases between the germline ends. CDR3 size: 17 residues. DNA for the CDR3: TGTGCCAGCAGTTCTAATCTCAGGGGTCATAGCAATCAGCCCCAGCATTTT. Its translation is CASSSNLRGHSNQPQHF.

The chain employs TRBV2 and TRBJ1-1; D remains ambiguous. Deletions cut 3 bases from V and 0 bases from J, with 8 bases between. The CDR3 is 14 residues long. Germline CDR1 reads SNHLY; CDR2 reads FYNNEI. CDR3 DNA sequence: TGTGCCAGCAGTGATAACAGTCTGAACACTGAAGCTTTCTTT. Protein: CASSDNSLNTEAFF.

This rearrangement joins TRBV6-1 to TRBJ1-4; possibly TRBD1 for D (5 bases). From germline, CDR1 is MNHNS and CDR2 SASEGT. The length of the CDR3 is 14 residues. V lost 1 base and J 4 bases, leaving 7 bases between the germline ends. The CDR3 nucleotides read TGTGCCAGCAGTGAAGGGGGCATTAATGAAAAACTGTTTTTT. Amino acid sequence: CASSEGGINEKLFF.

This chain links TRBV6-4 with TRBJ2-1; D is perhaps TRBD1 (5 bases). V shed 6 bases and J shed 2 bases, with 8 bases lying between them. Germline lookup yields CDR1 MRHNA and CDR2 SNTAGT. The length of the CDR3 is 13 residues. CDR3 protein: CASSLDTYNEQFF. CDR3 bases: TGTGCCAGCAGCCTGGACACCTACAATGAGCAGTTCTTC.

The genes are TRBV4-1 and TRBJ2-1, with TRBD1 identical over 10 bases. Germline CDR1 and CDR2: MGHRA and YSYEKL. There are 15 residues in the CDR3. Trimming took 2 bases from V and 7 from J; bases not matched to a gene: 5. The CDR3 nucleotides are TGCGCCAGCAGCCAATCCGGGACAGGGGTAAATGAGCAGTTCTTC. Its translation: CASSQSGTGVNEQFF.

The genes are TRBV28 and TRBJ1-3; unclear D gene. Germline CDR1 is MDHEN and CDR2 is SYDVKM. V dropped 5 bases and J dropped 0 bases, with 11 bases sitting between them. This CDR3 has 15 amino acids. The CDR3: CASSPYSSSGNTIYF. The CDR3 DNA is TGTGCCAGCAGTCCCTACTCGAGCTCTGGAAACACCATATATTTT.

The chain combines TRBV11-2 with TRBJ2-3; D gene uncertain. This CDR3 is 15 amino acids long. Looked up from germline, CDR1 is SGHAT and CDR2 is FQNNGV. Trimming shortened V by 0 bases and J by 2 bases, and 9 bases separated the two germline ends. DNA of the CDR3: TGTGCCAGCAGCTTAGAACCTCTAATCACAGATACGCAGTATTTT. The encoded protein is CASSLEPLITDTQYF.

This chain joins TRBV28 and TRBJ2-5; TRBD2 matches at 9 bases. The CDR3 is 14 residues long. J lost 5 bases, V lost 5 bases, and 6 bases had no gene match. Germline V lookup: CDR1 MDHEN, CDR2 SYDVKM. CDR3 region: CASSLAGSGETQYF. The CDR3 DNA follows: TGTGCCAGCAGTCTAGCGGGATCCGGGGAGACCCAGTACTTC.